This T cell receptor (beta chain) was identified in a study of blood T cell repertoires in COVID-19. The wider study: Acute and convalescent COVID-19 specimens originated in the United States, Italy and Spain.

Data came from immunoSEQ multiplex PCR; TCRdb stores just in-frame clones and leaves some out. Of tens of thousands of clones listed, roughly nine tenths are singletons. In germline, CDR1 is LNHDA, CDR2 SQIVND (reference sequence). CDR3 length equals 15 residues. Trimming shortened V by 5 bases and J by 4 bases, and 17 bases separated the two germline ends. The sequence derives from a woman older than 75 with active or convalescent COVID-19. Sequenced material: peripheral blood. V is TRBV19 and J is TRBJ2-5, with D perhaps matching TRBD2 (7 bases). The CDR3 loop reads CASSEGGLSGETQYF. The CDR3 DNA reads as TGTGCCAGTAGTGAGGGGGGGCTCAGCGGAGAGACCCAGTACTTC.